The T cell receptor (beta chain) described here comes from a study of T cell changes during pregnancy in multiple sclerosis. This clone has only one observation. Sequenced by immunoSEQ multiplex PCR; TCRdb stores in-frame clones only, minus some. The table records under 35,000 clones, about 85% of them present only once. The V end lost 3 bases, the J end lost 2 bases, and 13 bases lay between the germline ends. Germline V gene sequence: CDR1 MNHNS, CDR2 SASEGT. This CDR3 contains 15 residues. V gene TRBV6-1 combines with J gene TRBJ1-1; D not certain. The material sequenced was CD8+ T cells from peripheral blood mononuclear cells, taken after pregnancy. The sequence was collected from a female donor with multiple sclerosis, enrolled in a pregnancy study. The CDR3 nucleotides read TGTGCCAGCAGTGACTCCCCGGAGGGAAACACTGAAGCTTTCTTT. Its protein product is CASSDSPEGNTEAFF.